These 24 T cell receptor beta chains were sequenced from one sample in a study of neurological immune-mediated disorders. MiXCR was run by TCRdb on the 5' RACE reads, yielding one entry per CDR3 protein. The sample lists about 66,000 distinct CDR3 sequences, 3.5% to 5.5% occurring once. The sequenced sample was PBMCs. The source of these receptors is a man aged 25 to 40 with multiple sclerosis.

The chain recombines TRBV10-3 with TRBJ2-4; D remains ambiguous. Germline CDR1 ENHRY, CDR2 SYGVKD. This CDR3 spans 17 amino acids. Between the trimmed V and J ends, which lost 0 bases and 2 bases, there was a span of 14 bases. The CDR3 coding sequence is TGTGCCATCAGTGAGTCCGCTGGGGTTGGTACCAAAAACATTCAGTACTTC. Amino acid sequence: CAISESAGVGTKNIQYF.

This clonotype was detected many times. This chain joins TRBV7-9 and TRBJ1-5, with D tentatively TRBD1 (5 bases). V was pared by 5 bases and J by 1 base, with 9 bases between. The germline V gene has CDR1 SEHNR and CDR2 FQNEAQ (reference sequence). This CDR3 comprises 14 residues. DNA of the CDR3: TGTGCCAGCAGCCTTGGGACGAGCAATCAGCCCCAGCATTTT. This codes for CASSLGTSNQPQHF.

There are many counts of this clonotype. The gene calls are TRBV9 and TRBJ2-1, with 15 bases fitting TRBD2. Germline CDR1 SGDLS, CDR2 YYNGEE. V lost 4 bases to trimming and J lost 7 bases; unmatched junction nucleotides: 3. This CDR3 spans 15 amino acids. The CDR3 nucleotides read TGTGCCAGCAGCTCGGGACTAGCGGGGGGAAATGAGCAGTTCTTC. Amino acids: CASSSGLAGGNEQFF.

In this sample, this clonotype turned up a few times. The V call is TRBV4-1, the J call TRBJ2-1, with 8 nucleotides matching TRBD2. Looked up from germline, CDR1 is MGHRA and CDR2 is YSYEKL. The CDR3 length is 15 residues. Trimming cost V 5 bases and J 6 bases; bases outside gene matches: 9. The CDR3 here is CASSSRGGHPNEQFF. The CDR3 DNA is TGCGCCAGCAGCTCTCGGGGGGGACACCCCAATGAGCAGTTCTTC.

The chain uses TRBV3-1 and TRBJ1-1; 7 bases match TRBD1. Germline CDR1 LGHDT, CDR2 YNNKEL (reference sequence). Losses at the gene ends were 1 base for V and 0 bases for J; bases not matched to a gene: 5. This CDR3 region has 16 residues. The CDR3 bases are TGTGCCAGCAGCCAAGGAAAGGGGGCTGTGAACACTGAAGCTTTCTTT. It translates to CASSQGKGAVNTEAFF.

The chain carries TRBV24-1 and TRBJ2-3; the match to TRBD1 covers 7 bases. The CDR3 sequence is 15 residues long. Trimming cost V 6 bases and J 6 bases; bases outside gene matches: 11. From germline, CDR1 is KGHDR and CDR2 SFDVKD. In nucleotides, the CDR3 is TGTGCCACCAGTCAGCTTGGACAGGCGACGGATACGCAGTATTTT. Amino acids: CATSQLGQATDTQYF.

Ten or more counts support this clonotype. This chain uses TRBV10-3 with TRBJ2-1, with no clear D. Between the trimmed V and J ends, which lost 2 bases and 4 bases, there was a span of 6 bases. There are 13 residues in the CDR3. From germline, CDR1 is ENHRY and CDR2 SYGVKD. CDR3 sequence (DNA): TGTGCCATCAGTGAGGGTGCGTACAATGAGCAGTTCTTC. This encodes CAISEGAYNEQFF.

This clonotype appeared many times. V and J are TRBV5-1 and TRBJ2-7; 11 bases match TRBD2. The germline V gene encodes CDR1 SGHRS and CDR2 YFSETQ. J was trimmed by 4 bases and V by 2 bases; bases with no gene match: 5. The CDR3 extends over 15 amino acids. In DNA form, the CDR3 reads TGCGCCAGCAGCTTAGGACTAGCGGGCTTTTACGAGCAGTACTTC. It yields the protein CASSLGLAGFYEQYF.

This clonotype came up many times. This chain uses TRBV29-1 with TRBJ2-2; D remains ambiguous. Trimming pared 2 bases from V and 2 bases from J, leaving 12 bases between. The length of the CDR3 is 15 residues. Per the germline V gene, CDR1 is SQVTM and CDR2 is ANQGSEA. The CDR3 here is CSVESRQTNTGELFF. CDR3 DNA sequence: TGCAGCGTTGAATCCCGGCAGACTAACACCGGGGAGCTGTTTTTT.

This clonotype turned up a few times. J is TRBJ2-3 and V is TRBV6-2 or TRBV6-3; D perhaps matches TRBD1 (6 bases). Germline CDR1 reads MNHEY; CDR2 reads SVGEGT. This CDR3 has 15 residues. With 6 bases removed from V and 5 bases from J, the gap between germline ends came to 18 bases. As DNA, the CDR3 is TGTGCCAGCAGCCCAACACGGACAGCGGAAGATACGCAGTATTTT. Translated, it gives CASSPTRTAEDTQYF.

This clonotype has a count of ten or more. The rearrangement links TRBV7-2 to TRBJ2-1; 13 bases line up with TRBD2. Germline assignment: CDR1 SGHTA and CDR2 FQGNSA. The CDR3 length is 24 residues. J gave up 2 bases and V 0 bases, and 22 bases lay outside the gene matches. The chain's CDR3 is CASSLALAGGTQDLYAYAYNEQFF. CDR3 DNA sequence: TGTGCCAGCAGCTTAGCACTAGCGGGGGGGACCCAAGACCTCTACGCCTACGCCTACAATGAGCAGTTCTTC.

This chain connects TRBV5-5 to TRBJ1-1; TRBD1 might be the D (5 bases). The ends were cut back, 2 bases at V and 4 bases at J, with 15 bases in the middle. Germline V gives CDR1 SGHKS, CDR2 YYEKEE (reference sequence). CDR3 length: 15 amino acids. CDR3 residues: CASSFDAGLFTEAFF. The CDR3 DNA sequence: TGTGCCAGCAGCTTTGATGCAGGGCTCTTCACTGAAGCTTTCTTT.

This clonotype was seen at least ten times. The chain employs TRBV12-3 or TRBV12-4 and TRBJ1-1; no definite D call. The CDR3 length is 15 residues. The germline V and J ends were trimmed by 6 bases and 7 bases, with 21 bases remaining between them. The CDR3: CASRGKTTLTSEAFF. For the CDR3, the DNA is TGTGCCAGCAGGGGGAAAACAACGCTCACAAGTGAAGCTTTCTTT.

This clonotype was found many times. This chain joins TRBV4-1 and TRBJ2-7; the match to TRBD2 covers 12 bases. CDR3 length: 18 amino acids. V lost 1 base, J lost 3 bases, and 10 bases stayed unmatched. Looked up from germline, CDR1 is MGHRA and CDR2 is YSYEKL. The DNA for the CDR3 is TGCGCCAGCAGCCAAGTGTGGTCTAGCGGGGGGGAGGGCTACGAGCAGTACTTC. Its translation: CASSQVWSSGGEGYEQYF.

This clonotype was picked up many times. The gene calls are TRBV7-9 and TRBJ1-2; the match to TRBD1 covers 7 bases. Germline V gene data show CDR1 as SEHNR and CDR2 as FQNEAQ (reference sequence). The CDR3 covers 15 residues. V lost 4 bases and J lost 5; bases outside the gene matches: 10. The CDR3 region has the DNA TGTGCCAGCAGCTCGTTCCGACAGGGCATTTATGGCTACACCTTC. The encoded protein is CASSSFRQGIYGYTF.

At least ten counts were recorded for this clonotype. V is TRBV4-1 and J is TRBJ2-1, with 9 bases identical to TRBD2. Germline V lookup: CDR1 MGHRA, CDR2 YSYEKL. This CDR3 has 16 amino acids. V shed 0 bases and J 4 bases; nucleotides not matched to a gene: 4. The CDR3 spells CASSQDAGGKYNEQFF. The DNA of the CDR3 is TGCGCCAGCAGCCAAGATGCGGGGGGGAAATACAATGAGCAGTTCTTC.

In its sample, this clonotype was seen many times. The V and J genes are TRBV5-1 and TRBJ2-5; a possible D gene is TRBD1 (6 bases). CDR1 and CDR2 from the germline V gene are SGHRS and YFSETQ. V was shortened by 4 bases and J by 4 bases, with 20 bases between the two germline ends. This CDR3 has 16 amino acids. The CDR3 coding sequence is TGCGCCAGCAGCACCGACCAAACAGGGATCCGAGAGACCCAGTACTTC. This sequence encodes CASSTDQTGIRETQYF.

This clonotype was observed at least ten times. The rearrangement links TRBV6-5 to TRBJ2-2; 7 bases match TRBD2. Unmatched junction bases numbered 9, after V lost 11 bases and J lost 3 bases. CDR1 and CDR2 (germline): MNHEY, SVGAGI. The CDR3 runs 14 residues. CDR3: CASRIAGDTGELFF. The CDR3 DNA is TGTGCCTCCCGAATCGCGGGGGACACCGGGGAGCTGTTTTTT.

This clonotype was detected many times. The chain employs TRBV28 and TRBJ2-2, with a weak D call TRBD2 (5 bases). Germline assignment: CDR1 MDHEN and CDR2 SYDVKM. CDR3 length equals 14 residues. Trimming took 3 bases from V and 3 from J, leaving 8 bases between them. CDR3 residues: CASSFGEYTGELFF. The CDR3, as DNA: TGTGCCAGCAGTTTCGGGGAGTACACCGGGGAGCTGTTTTTT. The whole variable domain, remainder taken from reference TRBV28 and TRBJ2-2, is DVKVTQSSRYLVKRTGEKVFLECVQDMDHENMFWYRQDPGLGLRLIYFSYDVKMKEKGDIPEGYSVSREKKERFSLILESASTNQTSMYLCASSFGEYTGELFFGEGSRLTVL.

This clonotype was counted many times. The chain has TRBV5-1 and TRBJ1-1, with 8 bases that match TRBD1. Germline V gene data show CDR1 as SGHRS and CDR2 as YFSETQ. The V and J ends lost 1 base and 5 bases, in that order; junction bases with no gene match: 13. CDR3 length: 17 residues. In nucleotides, the CDR3 is TGCGCCAGCAGCTTGTGGGGCCAGACAGGGGCCGGGACTGAAGCTTTCTTT. This sequence encodes CASSLWGQTGAGTEAFF.

This clonotype came up many times. The chain couples TRBV7-6 to TRBJ2-1; possibly TRBD2 for D (7 bases). Germline CDR1 is SGHVS and CDR2 is FNYEAQ. The CDR3 totals 15 residues. Trimming took 0 bases from V and 6 from J, leaving 12 bases between them. This chain's CDR3 is CASSLAGGRGNEQFF. CDR3 DNA sequence: TGTGCCAGCAGCTTAGCGGGGGGGCGAGGCAATGAGCAGTTCTTC.

This clonotype was picked up many times. The V gene is TRBV4-1, the J gene TRBJ1-2; D is unclear. V lost 4 bases, J lost 7 bases, and 13 bases lay in between. The CDR3 contains 13 residues. Germline CDR1 is MGHRA and CDR2 is YSYEKL. CDR3: CASSPGPRGGYTF. The CDR3 region has the DNA TGCGCCAGCAGCCCCGGGCCCCGGGGTGGCTACACCTTC.

Ten or more counts support this clonotype. No DNA is shown, since the ends of the CDR3 on it are uncertain; the CDR3 is the one TCRdb lists. This chain connects TRBV12-3 or TRBV12-4 to TRBJ1-5; the table's D gene call, TRBD1, was not cross checked with the DNA. The CDR3 length is 16 residues, termini included. The CDR3 reads CASSLFRAGRNQPQHF.

On this clonotype itself: A much larger clone differs from this one at a single base, so this may be a read error. The V and J genes are TRBV20-1 and TRBJ2-1, with 7 positions matching TRBD2. The CDR3 sequence is 15 residues long. Unmatched junction bases numbered 5, after V lost 0 bases and J lost 3 bases. In germline, CDR1 is DFQATT, CDR2 SNEGSKA (reference sequence). The CDR3, as DNA: TGCAGTGCTAGAGAATGGCGGGGGTGCTACAATGAGCAGTTCTTC. Translated, it gives CSAREWRGCYNEQFF.